Listed below are T cell receptor beta chains from one sample, sequenced in a study of cytomegalovirus exposure and HLA in healthy donors. The protocol was immunoSEQ multiplex PCR, while the TCRdb copy is restricted to in-frame clones and leaves out a portion. This sample has tens of thousands of clones, with over 60% found just once. The sequenced sample was PBMCs. These receptors came from a man aged 45-65 years in good health and CMV-seropositive. Each CDR3 is given with its conserved first and last residue. A D gene is named only where the DNA matches it firmly. Not all rows give a size; the values are once, few, many and, for expanded clones, a class.

V gene,D gene,CDR3 length,J gene,clone size,CDR3 DNA,CDR3 protein
TRBV5-1,TRBD1,17,TRBJ2-3,NA,TGCGCCAGCAGCGCGCAGTCAGGGGGTGGTTACACAGATACGCAGTATTTT,CASSAQSGGGYTDTQYF
TRBV5-1,TRBD1,15,TRBJ2-1,NA,TGCGCCAGCAGCGTTGACAGGGGACCGAACAATGAGCAGTTCTTC,CASSVDRGPNNEQFF
TRBV30,NA,16,TRBJ2-5,once,TGTGCCTGGAGTGTAATCTTGATACTAGAACAAGAGACCCAGTACTTC,CAWSVILILEQETQYF
TRBV5-8,NA,13,TRBJ2-7,NA,TGTGCCAGCAGCACACTGGGGGGATACGAGCAGTACTTC,CASSTLGGYEQYF
TRBV10-3,NA,14,TRBJ2-3,NA,TGTGCCACCGCCGAAGGACAGAGCACAGATACGCAGTATTTT,CATAEGQSTDTQYF
TRBV7-8,NA,18,TRBJ1-5,NA,TGTGCCAGCAGCTCGGGTCGGTTTACAGGGATAGGGAATCAGCCCCAGCATTTT,CASSSGRFTGIGNQPQHF
TRBV25-1,TRBD1,15,TRBJ2-7,NA,TGTGCCAGCAGTGTGCCCAGGACAGGGACCCCTTGGCAGTACTTC,CASSVPRTGTPWQYF
TRBV5-4,NA,13,TRBJ1-2,NA,TGTGCCAGCAGGTTGGGTGGCGGGGTAGGCTACACCTTC,CASRLGGGVGYTF
TRBV19,TRBD1,15,TRBJ1-5,NA,TGTGCCAGTAGGAATTGGGACAGGGACAATCAGCCCCAGCATTTT,CASRNWDRDNQPQHF
TRBV9,NA,15,TRBJ2-3,once,TGTGCCAGCAGCGTAGTCGGGGGAAGCACAGATACGCAGTATTTT,CASSVVGGSTDTQYF
TRBV30,NA,11,TRBJ1-1,NA,TGTGCCTGGATCCCCCTAACTGAAGTTTTCTTT,CAWIPLTEVFF
TRBV18,NA,15,TRBJ1-2,NA,TGTGCCAGCTCACCACAACCGGGGAGTAACTATGGCTACACCTTC,CASSPQPGSNYGYTF
TRBV4-3,TRBD1,14,TRBJ1-1,NA,TGCGCCAGCAGCCGAGATCTACAGACAGGGGGAGCTTTCTTT,CASSRDLQTGGAFF
TRBV27,TRBD2,13,TRBJ2-7,NA,TGTGCCACGAGACTAGCGGGGGCCTACGAGCAGTACTTC,CATRLAGAYEQYF
TRBV5-6,NA,14,TRBJ1-3,NA,TGTGCCAGCAGGATTGGGGCCTCTGGAAACACCATATATTTT,CASRIGASGNTIYF
TRBV7-9,NA,13,TRBJ1-1,NA,TGTGCCAGCAGCGAACTACTAAACACTGAAGCTTTCTTT,CASSELLNTEAFF
TRBV30,NA,14,TRBJ2-7,few,TGTGCCTGGAGCCCGACAGGTTCCGGGTACGAGCAGTACTTC,CAWSPTGSGYEQYF
TRBV27,TRBD1,19,TRBJ1-4,NA,TGTGCCAGCAGTCACTACCGGCCGGGACAGGGGAGTCGAGCTGAAAAACTGTTTTTT,CASSHYRPGQGSRAEKLFF
TRBV12-5,NA,16,TRBJ1-5,NA,TGTGCTAGTGGTTTGGTACGCACAGGAGGCAATCAGCCCCAGCATTTT,CASGLVRTGGNQPQHF
TRBV28,TRBD2,15,TRBJ2-7,NA,TGTGCCAGCAGGTCACTAGCGGGAGGCTCCTACGAGCAGTACTTC,CASRSLAGGSYEQYF
TRBV5-6,TRBD2,16,TRBJ2-5,NA,TGTGCCAGCAGCTTGCTAGCGGGAGGGCCTCTAGAGACCCAGTACTTC,CASSLLAGGPLETQYF
TRBV9,TRBD1,15,TRBJ2-5,NA,TGTGCCAGCAGCGTAGGACAGGGGGGCCAAGAGACCCAGTACTTC,CASSVGQGGQETQYF
TRBV30,NA,14,TRBJ1-2,NA,TGTGCCTGGATCGGGGGGTTCAATAACTATGGCTACACCTTC,CAWIGGFNNYGYTF